Listed below are T cell receptor beta chains from one sample, sequenced in a study of OX40 agonist ivuxolimab in advanced cancers. Generated by immunoSEQ multiplex PCR, the TCRdb table keeps only in-frame clones and is missing some. The sample lists tens of thousands of clones, about 90% seen once, with 4% to 5% in the top ten. The sequencing used CD4+ or CD8+ T cells sorted from blood, collected in a trial of the OX40 agonist ivuxolimab. These receptors all come from an adult with an advanced solid tumor such as melanoma, head and neck, liver or kidney cancer. CDR3s include the opening cysteine and the closing phenylalanine or tryptophan. The D gene is left open where the match is weak. Clone size appears in some rows only: once, few, many, or a class for an expanded clone.

.,TRBJ2-5,.,TRBV21-1,CASSPPSPSGPQETQYF,TGTGCCAGCAGCCCCCCGAGCCCTAGCGGACCACAAGAGACCCAGTACTTC
.,TRBJ1-3,.,TRBV27,CASSGQSSGNTIYF,TGTGCCAGCAGCGGACAGTCGAGTGGAAACACCATATATTTT
.,TRBJ1-2,TRBD1,TRBV29-1,CSVEFDRGSPNYGYTF,TGCAGCGTTGAATTCGACAGGGGTTCTCCTAACTATGGCTACACCTTC
.,TRBJ2-7,TRBD1,TRBV11-2,CASSLGWGQGLSYEQYF,TGTGCCAGCAGCTTAGGTTGGGGACAGGGCCTATCCTACGAGCAGTACTTC
.,TRBJ2-1,.,TRBV4-3,CASSPSEYSYNEQFF,TGCGCCAGCAGCCCCTCCGAGTATTCCTACAATGAGCAGTTCTTC
.,TRBJ2-7,TRBD2,TRBV2,CASLLLTGGIYEQYF,TGTGCCAGCTTACTCCTGACGGGAGGGATCTACGAGCAGTACTTC
few,TRBJ2-1,.,TRBV6-1,CASSESSGSYNEQFF,TGTGCCAGCAGTGAAAGCTCTGGCTCCTACAATGAGCAGTTCTTC
.,TRBJ1-6,.,TRBV7-2,CASSLLLYNSPLHF,TGTGCCAGCAGCTTACTACTGTATAATTCACCCCTCCACTTT
.,TRBJ1-1,TRBD1,TRBV7-9,CASSPGTGGTEAFF,TGTGCCAGCAGCCCTGGGACAGGAGGCACTGAAGCTTTCTTT
.,TRBJ2-7,.,TRBV11-2,CASSGGNSEVYEQYF,TGTGCCAGCAGCGGCGGGAACAGTGAGGTCTACGAGCAGTACTTC
.,TRBJ2-1,.,TRBV5-1,CASRPSPGTPVDEQFF,TGCGCCAGCAGGCCAAGCCCCGGGACACCGGTCGATGAGCAGTTCTTC
.,TRBJ2-1,TRBD2,TRBV7-9,CASSPLAGGYNEQFF,TGTGCCAGCAGCCCCTTAGCGGGGGGTTACAATGAGCAGTTCTTC
.,TRBJ1-1,.,TRBV7-9,CASSSPQDLNTEAFF,TGTGCCAGCAGCTCCCCACAGGACCTGAACACTGAAGCTTTCTTT
.,TRBJ2-3,.,TRBV11-2,CASSFNSRSTDTQYF,TGTGCCAGCAGCTTTAATAGTCGAAGCACAGATACGCAGTATTTT
.,TRBJ2-7,.,TRBV7-9,CASSLVGLSYEQYF,TGTGCCAGCAGCTTAGTAGGATTGTCCTACGAGCAGTACTTC
.,TRBJ2-1,TRBD2,TRBV30,CAWMTSGNSYNEQFF,TGTGCCTGGATGACTAGCGGGAACTCCTACAATGAGCAGTTCTTC
once,TRBJ2-7,TRBD2,TRBV28,CASSFVSGTYEQYF,TGTGCCAGCAGTTTTGTTAGCGGGACCTACGAGCAGTACTTC
.,TRBJ2-7,TRBD2,TRBV11-2,CASSLVFTAGVAHEQYF,TGTGCCAGCAGCTTAGTATTTACGGCGGGAGTAGCCCACGAGCAGTACTTC
.,TRBJ2-1,TRBD2,TRBV6-5,CASSHVAGTDNEQFF,TGTGCCAGCAGCCACGTAGCGGGGACCGACAATGAGCAGTTCTTC
.,TRBJ2-7,.,TRBV4-1,CASSQEARQNLYEQYF,TGCGCCAGCAGCCAAGAGGCAAGGCAGAACCTTTACGAGCAGTACTTC
.,TRBJ1-2,.,TRBV28,CASSSDIGYTF,TGTGCCAGCAGTTCCGACATTGGCTACACCTTC
.,TRBJ2-7,.,TRBV4-1,CASSLQGGQPYEQYF,TGCGCCAGCAGCCTCCAGGGGGGCCAACCCTACGAGCAGTACTTC
.,TRBJ1-6,.,TRBV27,CASSYGGRNSPLHF,TGTGCCAGCAGTTATGGGGGGCGGAATTCACCCCTCCACTTT
.,TRBJ1-1,.,TRBV5-6,CASSLVNTEAFF,TGTGCCAGCAGCTTGGTGAACACTGAAGCTTTCTTT
.,TRBJ2-2,.,TRBV27,CASSHRVAGELFF,TGTGCCAGCAGCCACAGGGTAGCCGGGGAGCTGTTTTTT
.,TRBJ2-1,.,TRBV28,CASSLPGWYNEQFF,TGTGCCAGCAGTTTACCGGGGTGGTACAATGAGCAGTTCTTC
.,TRBJ1-2,.,TRBV19,CASSIDLAGLNGYTF,TGTGCCAGTAGTATAGATTTAGCCGGCTTAAATGGCTACACCTTC
.,TRBJ2-7,TRBD1,TRBV27,CASRQVGTGGTYEQYF,TGTGCCAGCAGGCAGGTCGGGACAGGGGGCACCTACGAGCAGTACTTC